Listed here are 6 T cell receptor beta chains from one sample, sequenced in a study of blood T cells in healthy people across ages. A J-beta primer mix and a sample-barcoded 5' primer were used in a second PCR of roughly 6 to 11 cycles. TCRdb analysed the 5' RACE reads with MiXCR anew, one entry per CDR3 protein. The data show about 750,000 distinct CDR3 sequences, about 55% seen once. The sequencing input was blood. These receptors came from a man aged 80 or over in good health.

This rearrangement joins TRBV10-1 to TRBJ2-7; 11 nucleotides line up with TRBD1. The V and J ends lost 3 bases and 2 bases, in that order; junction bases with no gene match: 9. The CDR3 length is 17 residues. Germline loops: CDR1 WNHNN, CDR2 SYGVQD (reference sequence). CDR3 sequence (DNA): TGCGCCAGCAGTGACGGACAGGGGGCTCGACCAGCCTACGAGCAGTACTTC. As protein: CASSDGQGARPAYEQYF.

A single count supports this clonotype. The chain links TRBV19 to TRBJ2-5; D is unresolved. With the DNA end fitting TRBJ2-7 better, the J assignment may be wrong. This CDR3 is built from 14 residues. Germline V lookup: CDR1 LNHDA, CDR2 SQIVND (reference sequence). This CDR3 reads CASTTNWGCHEQYF. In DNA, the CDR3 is TGTGCCAGTACCACAAACTGGGGTTGCCACGAGCAGTACTTC.

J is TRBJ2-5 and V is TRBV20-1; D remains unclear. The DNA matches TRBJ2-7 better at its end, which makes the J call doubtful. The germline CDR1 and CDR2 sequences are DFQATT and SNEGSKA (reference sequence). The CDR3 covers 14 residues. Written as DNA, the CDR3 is TGCAGTGCTAGTGTGGCGACAAGCAGGACCGAGCAGTACTTC. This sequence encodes CSASVATSRTEQYF.

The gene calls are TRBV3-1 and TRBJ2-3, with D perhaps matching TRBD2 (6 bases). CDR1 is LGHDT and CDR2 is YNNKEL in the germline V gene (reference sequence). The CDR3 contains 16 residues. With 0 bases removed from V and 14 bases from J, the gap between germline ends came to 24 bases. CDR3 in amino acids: CASSQDGGSKHRYAYF. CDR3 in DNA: TGTGCCAGCAGCCAAGATGGGGGGTCTAAGCACAGATACGCGTATTTT.

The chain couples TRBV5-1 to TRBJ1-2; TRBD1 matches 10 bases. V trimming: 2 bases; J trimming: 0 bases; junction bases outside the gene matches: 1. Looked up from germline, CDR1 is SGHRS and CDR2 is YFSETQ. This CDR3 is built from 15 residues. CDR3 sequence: CASSFGTGANYGYTF. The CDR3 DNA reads TGCGCCAGCAGCTTCGGGACAGGGGCTAACTATGGCTACACCTTC.

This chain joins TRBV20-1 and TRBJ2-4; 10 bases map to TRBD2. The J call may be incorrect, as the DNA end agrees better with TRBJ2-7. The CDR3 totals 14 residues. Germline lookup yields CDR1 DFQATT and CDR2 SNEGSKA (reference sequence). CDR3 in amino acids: CSAPESGRVYEQYF. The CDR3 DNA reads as TGCAGTGCCCCGGAAAGCGGGAGGGTCTACGAGCAGTACTTC.